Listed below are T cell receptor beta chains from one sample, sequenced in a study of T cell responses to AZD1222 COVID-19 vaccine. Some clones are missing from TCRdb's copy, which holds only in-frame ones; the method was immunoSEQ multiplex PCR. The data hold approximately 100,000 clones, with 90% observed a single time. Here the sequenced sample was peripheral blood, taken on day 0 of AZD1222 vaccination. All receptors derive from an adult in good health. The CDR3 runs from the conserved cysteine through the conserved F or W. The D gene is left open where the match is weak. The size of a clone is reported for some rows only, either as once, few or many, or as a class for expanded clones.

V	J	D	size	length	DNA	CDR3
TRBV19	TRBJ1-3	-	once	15	TGTGCCAGTACCTTCCTTGCAAGCTCTGGAAACACCATATATTTT	CASTFLASSGNTIYF
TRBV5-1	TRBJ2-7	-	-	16	TGCGCCAGCAGCTTGCTCACAGGGCAGCTCTCCTACGAGCAGTACTTC	CASSLLTGQLSYEQYF
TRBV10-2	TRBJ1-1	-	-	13	TGCGCCAGCAGTGAGTCGGGTCGGGGGGAAGCTTTCTTT	CASSESGRGEAFF
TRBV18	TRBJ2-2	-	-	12	TGTGCCAGCTCGACGAACACCGGGGAGCTGTTTTTT	CASSTNTGELFF
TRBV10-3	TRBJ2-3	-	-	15	TGTGCCATCAGTGGAACCAGAGGGGGCACAGATACGCAGTATTTT	CAISGTRGGTDTQYF
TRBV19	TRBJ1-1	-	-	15	TGTGCCAGTAGTCCCGGGACGGGAGCGGGCACTGAAGCTTTCTTT	CASSPGTGAGTEAFF
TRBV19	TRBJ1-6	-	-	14	TGTGCCAGTAGTATGCTAAGTTCGGGGACACCCCTCCACTTT	CASSMLSSGTPLHF
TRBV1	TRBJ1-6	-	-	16	TGCACCAGCAGCCAAGACCGGGGGACCTATAATTCACCCCTCCACTTT	CTSSQDRGTYNSPLHF
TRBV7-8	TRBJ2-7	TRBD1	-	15	TGTGCCAGCAGCCCGAGACAGGGGTGGGACTACGAGCAGTACTTC	CASSPRQGWDYEQYF
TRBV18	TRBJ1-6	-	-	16	TGTGCCAGCTCACCAAGGGGGGACCCGAAGAATTCACCCCTCCACTTT	CASSPRGDPKNSPLHF
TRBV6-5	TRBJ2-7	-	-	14	TGTGCCAGCAGTTCTGGGACTTCTGCCTACGAGCAGTACTTC	CASSSGTSAYEQYF
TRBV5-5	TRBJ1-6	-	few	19	TGTGCCAGCAACAAACGCCAAGAACAGACAGGCCCATATAATTCACCCCTCCACTTT	CASNKRQEQTGPYNSPLHF
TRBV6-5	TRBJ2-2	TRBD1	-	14	TGTGCCAGTGAAGAGCACAGGGGCACCGGGGAGCTGTTTTTT	CASEEHRGTGELFF
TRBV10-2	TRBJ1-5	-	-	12	TGCGCCAGCAGTGAGGGGGTTCAGCCCCAGCATTTT	CASSEGVQPQHF
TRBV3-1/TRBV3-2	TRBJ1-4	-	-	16	TGTGCCAGCAGCCCCCGACAAGTGGTAACTAATGAAAAACTGTTTTTT	CASSPRQVVTNEKLFF
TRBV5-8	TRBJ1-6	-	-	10	TGTGCCAGCAGCCCCTCACCCCTCCACTTT	CASSPSPLHF
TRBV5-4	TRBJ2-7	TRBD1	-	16	TGTGCCAGCAGCTTGGGAGGGACAGGCGTTACCTACGAGCAGTACTTC	CASSLGGTGVTYEQYF
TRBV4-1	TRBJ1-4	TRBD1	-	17	TGCGCCAGCAGCCAAGGGCTACAGGGGGCCAGGGGGGAAAAACTGTTTTTT	CASSQGLQGARGEKLFF
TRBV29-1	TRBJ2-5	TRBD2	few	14	TGCAGCGTTGAGTGGGCGACTAGCAGGGAGACCCAGTACTTC	CSVEWATSRETQYF
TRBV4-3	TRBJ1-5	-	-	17	TGCGCCAGCAGCCAAGACTGGCCGGGGGCTCCTAATCAGCCCCAGCATTTT	CASSQDWPGAPNQPQHF
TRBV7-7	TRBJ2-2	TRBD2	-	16	TGTGCTAGCAGCCCGACTAGCGGGTCCTACACCGGGGAGCTGTTTTTT	CASSPTSGSYTGELFF
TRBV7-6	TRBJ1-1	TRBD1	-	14	TGTGCCAGCAGCCAAGCAGGGACAGCCACTGAAGCTTTCTTT	CASSQAGTATEAFF
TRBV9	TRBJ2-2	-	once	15	TGTGCCAGCAGCACTCACCTCGCAGGCACCGGGGAGCTGTTTTTT	CASSTHLAGTGELFF
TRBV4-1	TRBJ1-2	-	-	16	TGCGCCAGCAGCCCTCGGGACACCACTCCTAACTATGGCTACACCTTC	CASSPRDTTPNYGYTF
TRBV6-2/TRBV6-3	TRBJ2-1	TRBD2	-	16	TGTGCCAGCAGTAAACGCAGCGGGGGGGCCTTAAGTGAGCAGTTCTTC	CASSKRSGGALSEQFF
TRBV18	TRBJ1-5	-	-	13	TGTGCCAGCTCACCAGGAAGGGATCAGCCCCAGCATTTT	CASSPGRDQPQHF
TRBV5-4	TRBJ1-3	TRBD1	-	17	TGTGCCAGCACACCGGGACAGGGGGATATATCTGGAAACACCATATATTTT	CASTPGQGDISGNTIYF